A single sample is the source of the 8 T cell receptor beta chains below, sequenced in a study of T cells expressing NK-cell markers. TCRdb re-called the 5' RACE reads; every CDR3 protein appears as one record, without DNA. This sample's clone table lists 150,000 to 200,000 distinct CDR3 sequences. The material sequenced was blood T cells: a sorted CD56 or NKG2C T cell subset, CD4+ or CD8+ T cells, or bulk PBMC T cells (not recorded which). The receptors stem from a woman between 18 and 75 years old in good health.

This chain uses TRBV12-5 with TRBJ1-6; TCRdb gives TRBD1 as the D gene, but with no DNA this cannot be confirmed. This CDR3 comprises 11 residues. The germline CDR1 and CDR2 sequences are LGHNT and FRNRAP. CDR3 region: CASGGGRSLHF.

The V gene is TRBV20-1, the J gene TRBJ2-1; TCRdb selects TRBD1, and the lack of DNA leaves this call unchecked. The CDR3 loop spans 15 amino acids. Germline CDR1 and CDR2: DFQATT and SNEGSKA (reference sequence). The CDR3 protein is CSAQSRGIHYNEQFF.

The V call is TRBV11-2, the J call TRBJ2-7; TCRdb gives TRBD2 as the D gene, but with no DNA this cannot be confirmed. CDR1 SGHAT and CDR2 FQNNGV come from the germline V gene. The CDR3 totals 16 residues. The CDR3 region is CASSLFTQGGSYEQYF.

CDR3 amino acids: CASAQAGYTDTQYF. This sequence joins TRBV7-3 and TRBJ2-3; with no DNA, the TCRdb D assignment of TRBD1 cannot be verified. CDR1 is SGHTA and CDR2 is FQGTGA in the germline V gene. CDR3 length: 14 amino acids.

The V gene is TRBV29-1, the J gene TRBJ1-2. The CDR3 is made up of 13 amino acids. CDR1 is SQVTM and CDR2 is ANQGSEA in the germline V gene. The CDR3: CSVETPRGLGYTF.

The chain carries TRBV11-2 and TRBJ1-2; TCRdb gives TRBD1 as the D gene, but with no DNA this cannot be confirmed. The CDR3 totals 15 residues. Germline V gene data show CDR1 as SGHAT and CDR2 as FQNNGV. The CDR3: CASSALDRVIYGYTF.

The chain joins TRBV21-1 to TRBJ2-3; the D gene TCRdb calls, TRBD2, cannot be checked with no DNA. TRBV21-1 is a known pseudogene. This CDR3 comprises 17 residues. The CDR3 loop reads CASSNQRTSGRPDTQYF.

The gene calls are TRBV5-1 and TRBJ2-3; TCRdb's assignment of TRBD2 cannot be checked, as there is no DNA. The CDR3 has 14 amino acids. Germline V gives CDR1 SGHRS, CDR2 YFSETQ. CDR3 sequence: CASKEGTYTDTQYF.